This TCR beta chain stems from a study of blood T cell repertoires in COVID-19. Study as a whole: Samples representing acute and convalescent COVID-19 were sourced from the United States, Italy and Spain. PBMCs, B-cell-depleted T cells, or T cells provided the cDNA or gDNA that made up the material.

Participants spanned ages about 18 to 100 years and resided in 20 to 30 US areas. Cohort assignment relied on participant-reported clinical history. The method was immunoSEQ multiplex PCR; TCRdb's version includes in-frame clones alone and lacks a portion of them. The sample includes some 240,000 clones, around 85% seen only once; the top ten take 3% to 4%. This clonotype was obtained from a middle-aged woman with acute COVID-19. Material: PBMCs or T cells enriched from blood (not recorded which).

The CDR3 is CASTEGLAGGQETQYF. The DNA of the CDR3 is TGTGCCAGTACGGAGGGGCTTGCGGGAGGCCAAGAGACCCAGTACTTC. J is TRBJ2-5 and V is TRBV19; 8 nucleotides align to TRBD2. The J segment lost 1 base and the V segment lost 7 bases, leaving 11 bases of the junction unmatched. Looked up from germline, CDR1 is LNHDA and CDR2 is SQIVND (reference sequence). CDR3 length: 16 amino acids. The full variable domain, completed using reference TRBV19 and TRBJ2-5, is DGGITQSPKYLFRKEGQNVTLSCEQNLNHDAMYWYRQDPGQGLRLIYYSQIVNDFQKGDIAEGYSVSREKKESFPLTVTSAQKNPTAFYLCASTEGLAGGQETQYFGPGTRLLVL.